Listed below are T cell receptor beta chains from one sample, sequenced in a study of T cell repertoires in cytomegalovirus infection. No cognate antigen is known for these TCRs. Each CDR3 protein is one row after TCRdb ran MiXCR on the reads. The data hold about 120,000 distinct CDR3 sequences, with under 35% observed a single time. The sample here was CD8+ T cells from cultured PBMCs, taken from culture after CMV antigen stimulation. The receptors stem from a human donor in good health (CMV status not recorded). Some clones in this sample may be carry-over from other donors' samples. Both conserved end residues are trimmed from each CDR3. Each record gives: J gene, V gene, CDR3 protein.

j_gene: TRBJ2-3; v_gene: TRBV12-5; CDR3aa: ASGQIRGGLSTDTQY
j_gene: TRBJ2-6; v_gene: TRBV2; CDR3aa: ASIGEDPPDSGANVLT
j_gene: TRBJ2-1; v_gene: TRBV6-6; CDR3aa: ASSYAGSGEQF
j_gene: TRBJ2-1; v_gene: TRBV28; CDR3aa: ASSLVGTSGSNEQF
j_gene: TRBJ1-2; v_gene: TRBV6-1; CDR3aa: ASRPDPVGGYT
j_gene: TRBJ1-1; v_gene: TRBV7-6; CDR3aa: ASSLSGANTEAF
j_gene: TRBJ2-7; v_gene: TRBV15; CDR3aa: ATSSAQGSYEQY
j_gene: TRBJ2-1; v_gene: TRBV6-2/TRBV6-3; CDR3aa: ASSALAGPWGEQF
j_gene: TRBJ2-2; v_gene: TRBV24-1; CDR3aa: ATSDVRQTNTGELF
j_gene: TRBJ2-5; v_gene: TRBV11-2; CDR3aa: ASSLDHPGAWETQY
j_gene: TRBJ2-7; v_gene: TRBV6-1; CDR3aa: ASSEISGGPSSYEQY
j_gene: TRBJ2-5; v_gene: TRBV5-6; CDR3aa: ASSLPRLDGETQY
j_gene: TRBJ2-2; v_gene: TRBV6-1; CDR3aa: ATRTRGARTGELF
j_gene: TRBJ2-7; v_gene: TRBV7-6; CDR3aa: ASSPRLAENYEQY
j_gene: TRBJ2-7; v_gene: TRBV2; CDR3aa: ASSEGFGWYEQY
j_gene: TRBJ2-5; v_gene: TRBV10-2; CDR3aa: ASSTGQGETQY
j_gene: TRBJ2-2; v_gene: TRBV12-3/TRBV12-4; CDR3aa: ASSFVAPANTGELF
j_gene: TRBJ1-1; v_gene: TRBV7-6; CDR3aa: ASSLAGATEAF
j_gene: TRBJ2-7; v_gene: TRBV27; CDR3aa: ASSLSPAGREQY
j_gene: TRBJ2-1; v_gene: TRBV20-1; CDR3aa: SARRRGEQF
j_gene: TRBJ1-5; v_gene: TRBV27; CDR3aa: ASSLSIGGSGNQPQH
j_gene: TRBJ2-7; v_gene: TRBV7-6; CDR3aa: ASSLVDEGTLSSYEQY
j_gene: TRBJ1-4; v_gene: TRBV7-2; CDR3aa: ASSRDSPNEKLF
j_gene: TRBJ2-3; v_gene: TRBV5-6; CDR3aa: ASSYWEQGVVDTQY
j_gene: TRBJ1-6; v_gene: TRBV7-2; CDR3aa: ASSLGVFLTGVSNSPLH
j_gene: TRBJ1-5; v_gene: TRBV6-6; CDR3aa: ASSADSLRQPQH
j_gene: TRBJ1-1; v_gene: TRBV6-2/TRBV6-3; CDR3aa: ASSYSMEGRGRTEAF
j_gene: TRBJ1-1; v_gene: TRBV7-2; CDR3aa: ASSPSRTGMNTEAF
j_gene: TRBJ2-7; v_gene: TRBV7-2; CDR3aa: ASSPWQGWIEQY
j_gene: TRBJ1-3; v_gene: TRBV3-1; CDR3aa: ASSPGTGSDTIY
j_gene: TRBJ2-1; v_gene: TRBV6-6; CDR3aa: ASSYLVRGSVEQF
j_gene: TRBJ2-2; v_gene: TRBV7-2; CDR3aa: ASSPSGGGNTGELF
j_gene: TRBJ2-3; v_gene: TRBV11-2; CDR3aa: ASSLGQVTDTQY
j_gene: TRBJ2-2; v_gene: TRBV6-5; CDR3aa: ASSYSAPTRQGTNTGELF
j_gene: TRBJ1-2; v_gene: TRBV7-9; CDR3aa: ASSLYDRGGYT
j_gene: TRBJ1-2; v_gene: TRBV7-8; CDR3aa: ASSSSWGTGDYGYT
j_gene: TRBJ1-3; v_gene: TRBV19; CDR3aa: ASSVTESSGNTIY
j_gene: TRBJ1-4; v_gene: TRBV28; CDR3aa: ASSPHQGRGVSEKLF
j_gene: TRBJ2-1; v_gene: TRBV11-2; CDR3aa: ASSFPVGGSRDEQF
j_gene: TRBJ2-1; v_gene: TRBV2; CDR3aa: ASSGGRGPYNEQF